A selection of T cell receptor beta chains follows, all from one sample in a study of beta chain features in type 1 diabetes. Generated by immunoSEQ multiplex PCR, the TCRdb table keeps only in-frame clones and is missing some. The sample records under 900,000 clones, 17% being singletons. Sequenced material: naive CD4+ T cells from blood. These receptors were collected from a woman aged 18-29 years in good health. The conserved cysteine and the conserved F or W are not part of the CDR3 here. The order of the fields is J gene, CDR3 length, V gene, CDR3 protein.

j_gene: TRBJ2-5
len: 14
v_gene: TRBV5-1
CDR3aa: ASSESLQGAQETQY

j_gene: TRBJ2-1
len: 11
v_gene: TRBV12-5
CDR3aa: ASGLAGVVEQF

j_gene: TRBJ2-2
len: 15
v_gene: TRBV5-6
CDR3aa: ASSLRERDRYTGELF

j_gene: TRBJ2-5
len: 11
v_gene: TRBV29-1
CDR3aa: SVRARSQETQY

j_gene: TRBJ2-5
len: 11
v_gene: TRBV29-1
CDR3aa: SVAWTDQETQY

j_gene: TRBJ2-7
len: 14
v_gene: TRBV11-2
CDR3aa: ASSLFPGTSAYEQY

j_gene: TRBJ2-7
len: 9
v_gene: TRBV2
CDR3aa: ASTYSLGQY

j_gene: TRBJ2-5
len: 12
v_gene: TRBV2
CDR3aa: ASLGNPEPGPQY

j_gene: TRBJ2-7
len: 13
v_gene: TRBV10-3
CDR3aa: AIRNSPQGSYEQY

j_gene: TRBJ1-2
len: 11
v_gene: TRBV6-5
CDR3aa: ASRLRDTNGYT

j_gene: TRBJ2-3
len: 13
v_gene: TRBV4-2
CDR3aa: ASSQAANPTDTQY

j_gene: TRBJ2-7
len: 8
v_gene: TRBV28
CDR3aa: ASTPWEQY

j_gene: TRBJ2-5
len: 12
v_gene: TRBV11-1
CDR3aa: ASSIRLAQETQY

j_gene: TRBJ2-1
len: 14
v_gene: TRBV4-2
CDR3aa: ASSQAGTGGYNEQF

j_gene: TRBJ2-7
len: 14
v_gene: TRBV4-3
CDR3aa: ASSQDWGTGSYEQY

j_gene: TRBJ1-2
len: 19
v_gene: TRBV7-6
CDR3aa: ASITGRQEMRFRKANYGYT

j_gene: TRBJ2-2
len: 10
v_gene: TRBV28
CDR3aa: ASSLISGELF

j_gene: TRBJ2-2
len: 14
v_gene: TRBV4-2
CDR3aa: ASSQGLAGATGELF

j_gene: TRBJ2-1
len: 13
v_gene: TRBV7-2
CDR3aa: ASSSGRGSYNEQF

j_gene: TRBJ2-4
len: 13
v_gene: TRBV2
CDR3aa: ASARDRGAKNIQY

j_gene: TRBJ2-1
len: 13
v_gene: TRBV9
CDR3aa: ASSEGLASYNEQF

j_gene: TRBJ1-1
len: 12
v_gene: TRBV29-1
CDR3aa: SVDRRDSNTEAF

j_gene: TRBJ2-1
len: 15
v_gene: TRBV4-3
CDR3aa: ASSQEREGPSGGEQF

j_gene: TRBJ2-1
len: 13
v_gene: TRBV28
CDR3aa: ASRARGSPYNEQF

j_gene: TRBJ1-5
len: 12
v_gene: TRBV19
CDR3aa: ASNPDGKDQPQH

j_gene: TRBJ2-7
len: 13
v_gene: TRBV5-1
CDR3aa: ASSLGGTDIYEQY

j_gene: TRBJ1-1
len: 11
v_gene: TRBV2
CDR3aa: ASSGPMNTEAF

j_gene: TRBJ2-2
len: 13
v_gene: TRBV11-3
CDR3aa: ASSRGIADTGELF

j_gene: TRBJ2-4
len: 15
v_gene: TRBV27
CDR3aa: ASSALTGILAKNIQY

j_gene: TRBJ1-1
len: 14
v_gene: TRBV7-9
CDR3aa: ASSLGTTGLNTEAF

j_gene: TRBJ2-1
len: 13
v_gene: TRBV7-9
CDR3aa: ASSLLGGPVNEQF

j_gene: TRBJ2-2
len: 13
v_gene: TRBV28
CDR3aa: ASSLRRGNTGELF

j_gene: TRBJ1-5
len: 17
v_gene: TRBV7-2
CDR3aa: ASSPVVSVGRVSNQPQH

j_gene: TRBJ2-2
len: 16
v_gene: TRBV4-3
CDR3aa: ASSQVVYAGGWTGELF

j_gene: TRBJ2-3
len: 15
v_gene: TRBV4-3
CDR3aa: ASSQRSGVGDTDTQY

j_gene: TRBJ2-2
len: 13
v_gene: TRBV6-5
CDR3aa: ASSYSGRATGELF

j_gene: TRBJ1-4
len: 17
v_gene: TRBV10-3
CDR3aa: AISAEMVRGLRTNEKLF

j_gene: TRBJ2-7
len: 15
v_gene: TRBV4-2
CDR3aa: ASSQDPATSGAYEQY